The clone carrying this TCR beta chain has ten or more counts. Antigen specificity is unknown. Time point in this sample: newly diagnosed GD, antithyroid drugs for less than 3 months. With RNA extracted from PBMCs as input, the TCR library was made. Tubes containing EDTA received 8 to 9.5 milliliters of drawn peripheral blood. Trimming pared 5 bases from V and 2 bases from J, leaving 9 bases between. The germline CDR1 and CDR2 sequences are SQVTM and ANQGSEA. The CDR3 runs to 12 residues. The sample is drawn from a study of regulatory T cells in long-lasting Graves disease. Study-wide results and limits: Preferential use of TRBV28, TRBJ1-2 and TRBJ2-5 was seen in persistent disease.

Combining iRepertoire HTBI primers with Arm-PCR of CDR3 regions, the authors built TCR beta libraries. A single record per CDR3 protein comes from TCRdb applying MiXCR to the multiplex PCR reads. The top ten clones hold more than 15% of a sample with 350,000 to 500,000 distinct CDR3 sequences, 12% to 15% of them seen once. These data were likewise used in another study, on T cells in Graves' hyperthyroidism and ophthalmopathy. That investigation notes: First-round RT-PCR targeting the TCR CDR3 was performed with the HTBI primer set. Blood also held most thyroid clonotypes expanded beyond 0.001.

V usage is TRBV29-1 and J usage is TRBJ2-5; D gene uncertain. This receptor was taken from a woman in her 50s with Graves disease. The specimen comprised peripheral blood mononuclear cells (PBMCs), sampled at new diagnosis, from a patient treated with antithyroid drugs. CDR3 nucleotide sequence: TGCAGCGTTAGTCAAAGTCAAGAGACCCAGTACTTC. It is translated as CSVSQSQETQYF.